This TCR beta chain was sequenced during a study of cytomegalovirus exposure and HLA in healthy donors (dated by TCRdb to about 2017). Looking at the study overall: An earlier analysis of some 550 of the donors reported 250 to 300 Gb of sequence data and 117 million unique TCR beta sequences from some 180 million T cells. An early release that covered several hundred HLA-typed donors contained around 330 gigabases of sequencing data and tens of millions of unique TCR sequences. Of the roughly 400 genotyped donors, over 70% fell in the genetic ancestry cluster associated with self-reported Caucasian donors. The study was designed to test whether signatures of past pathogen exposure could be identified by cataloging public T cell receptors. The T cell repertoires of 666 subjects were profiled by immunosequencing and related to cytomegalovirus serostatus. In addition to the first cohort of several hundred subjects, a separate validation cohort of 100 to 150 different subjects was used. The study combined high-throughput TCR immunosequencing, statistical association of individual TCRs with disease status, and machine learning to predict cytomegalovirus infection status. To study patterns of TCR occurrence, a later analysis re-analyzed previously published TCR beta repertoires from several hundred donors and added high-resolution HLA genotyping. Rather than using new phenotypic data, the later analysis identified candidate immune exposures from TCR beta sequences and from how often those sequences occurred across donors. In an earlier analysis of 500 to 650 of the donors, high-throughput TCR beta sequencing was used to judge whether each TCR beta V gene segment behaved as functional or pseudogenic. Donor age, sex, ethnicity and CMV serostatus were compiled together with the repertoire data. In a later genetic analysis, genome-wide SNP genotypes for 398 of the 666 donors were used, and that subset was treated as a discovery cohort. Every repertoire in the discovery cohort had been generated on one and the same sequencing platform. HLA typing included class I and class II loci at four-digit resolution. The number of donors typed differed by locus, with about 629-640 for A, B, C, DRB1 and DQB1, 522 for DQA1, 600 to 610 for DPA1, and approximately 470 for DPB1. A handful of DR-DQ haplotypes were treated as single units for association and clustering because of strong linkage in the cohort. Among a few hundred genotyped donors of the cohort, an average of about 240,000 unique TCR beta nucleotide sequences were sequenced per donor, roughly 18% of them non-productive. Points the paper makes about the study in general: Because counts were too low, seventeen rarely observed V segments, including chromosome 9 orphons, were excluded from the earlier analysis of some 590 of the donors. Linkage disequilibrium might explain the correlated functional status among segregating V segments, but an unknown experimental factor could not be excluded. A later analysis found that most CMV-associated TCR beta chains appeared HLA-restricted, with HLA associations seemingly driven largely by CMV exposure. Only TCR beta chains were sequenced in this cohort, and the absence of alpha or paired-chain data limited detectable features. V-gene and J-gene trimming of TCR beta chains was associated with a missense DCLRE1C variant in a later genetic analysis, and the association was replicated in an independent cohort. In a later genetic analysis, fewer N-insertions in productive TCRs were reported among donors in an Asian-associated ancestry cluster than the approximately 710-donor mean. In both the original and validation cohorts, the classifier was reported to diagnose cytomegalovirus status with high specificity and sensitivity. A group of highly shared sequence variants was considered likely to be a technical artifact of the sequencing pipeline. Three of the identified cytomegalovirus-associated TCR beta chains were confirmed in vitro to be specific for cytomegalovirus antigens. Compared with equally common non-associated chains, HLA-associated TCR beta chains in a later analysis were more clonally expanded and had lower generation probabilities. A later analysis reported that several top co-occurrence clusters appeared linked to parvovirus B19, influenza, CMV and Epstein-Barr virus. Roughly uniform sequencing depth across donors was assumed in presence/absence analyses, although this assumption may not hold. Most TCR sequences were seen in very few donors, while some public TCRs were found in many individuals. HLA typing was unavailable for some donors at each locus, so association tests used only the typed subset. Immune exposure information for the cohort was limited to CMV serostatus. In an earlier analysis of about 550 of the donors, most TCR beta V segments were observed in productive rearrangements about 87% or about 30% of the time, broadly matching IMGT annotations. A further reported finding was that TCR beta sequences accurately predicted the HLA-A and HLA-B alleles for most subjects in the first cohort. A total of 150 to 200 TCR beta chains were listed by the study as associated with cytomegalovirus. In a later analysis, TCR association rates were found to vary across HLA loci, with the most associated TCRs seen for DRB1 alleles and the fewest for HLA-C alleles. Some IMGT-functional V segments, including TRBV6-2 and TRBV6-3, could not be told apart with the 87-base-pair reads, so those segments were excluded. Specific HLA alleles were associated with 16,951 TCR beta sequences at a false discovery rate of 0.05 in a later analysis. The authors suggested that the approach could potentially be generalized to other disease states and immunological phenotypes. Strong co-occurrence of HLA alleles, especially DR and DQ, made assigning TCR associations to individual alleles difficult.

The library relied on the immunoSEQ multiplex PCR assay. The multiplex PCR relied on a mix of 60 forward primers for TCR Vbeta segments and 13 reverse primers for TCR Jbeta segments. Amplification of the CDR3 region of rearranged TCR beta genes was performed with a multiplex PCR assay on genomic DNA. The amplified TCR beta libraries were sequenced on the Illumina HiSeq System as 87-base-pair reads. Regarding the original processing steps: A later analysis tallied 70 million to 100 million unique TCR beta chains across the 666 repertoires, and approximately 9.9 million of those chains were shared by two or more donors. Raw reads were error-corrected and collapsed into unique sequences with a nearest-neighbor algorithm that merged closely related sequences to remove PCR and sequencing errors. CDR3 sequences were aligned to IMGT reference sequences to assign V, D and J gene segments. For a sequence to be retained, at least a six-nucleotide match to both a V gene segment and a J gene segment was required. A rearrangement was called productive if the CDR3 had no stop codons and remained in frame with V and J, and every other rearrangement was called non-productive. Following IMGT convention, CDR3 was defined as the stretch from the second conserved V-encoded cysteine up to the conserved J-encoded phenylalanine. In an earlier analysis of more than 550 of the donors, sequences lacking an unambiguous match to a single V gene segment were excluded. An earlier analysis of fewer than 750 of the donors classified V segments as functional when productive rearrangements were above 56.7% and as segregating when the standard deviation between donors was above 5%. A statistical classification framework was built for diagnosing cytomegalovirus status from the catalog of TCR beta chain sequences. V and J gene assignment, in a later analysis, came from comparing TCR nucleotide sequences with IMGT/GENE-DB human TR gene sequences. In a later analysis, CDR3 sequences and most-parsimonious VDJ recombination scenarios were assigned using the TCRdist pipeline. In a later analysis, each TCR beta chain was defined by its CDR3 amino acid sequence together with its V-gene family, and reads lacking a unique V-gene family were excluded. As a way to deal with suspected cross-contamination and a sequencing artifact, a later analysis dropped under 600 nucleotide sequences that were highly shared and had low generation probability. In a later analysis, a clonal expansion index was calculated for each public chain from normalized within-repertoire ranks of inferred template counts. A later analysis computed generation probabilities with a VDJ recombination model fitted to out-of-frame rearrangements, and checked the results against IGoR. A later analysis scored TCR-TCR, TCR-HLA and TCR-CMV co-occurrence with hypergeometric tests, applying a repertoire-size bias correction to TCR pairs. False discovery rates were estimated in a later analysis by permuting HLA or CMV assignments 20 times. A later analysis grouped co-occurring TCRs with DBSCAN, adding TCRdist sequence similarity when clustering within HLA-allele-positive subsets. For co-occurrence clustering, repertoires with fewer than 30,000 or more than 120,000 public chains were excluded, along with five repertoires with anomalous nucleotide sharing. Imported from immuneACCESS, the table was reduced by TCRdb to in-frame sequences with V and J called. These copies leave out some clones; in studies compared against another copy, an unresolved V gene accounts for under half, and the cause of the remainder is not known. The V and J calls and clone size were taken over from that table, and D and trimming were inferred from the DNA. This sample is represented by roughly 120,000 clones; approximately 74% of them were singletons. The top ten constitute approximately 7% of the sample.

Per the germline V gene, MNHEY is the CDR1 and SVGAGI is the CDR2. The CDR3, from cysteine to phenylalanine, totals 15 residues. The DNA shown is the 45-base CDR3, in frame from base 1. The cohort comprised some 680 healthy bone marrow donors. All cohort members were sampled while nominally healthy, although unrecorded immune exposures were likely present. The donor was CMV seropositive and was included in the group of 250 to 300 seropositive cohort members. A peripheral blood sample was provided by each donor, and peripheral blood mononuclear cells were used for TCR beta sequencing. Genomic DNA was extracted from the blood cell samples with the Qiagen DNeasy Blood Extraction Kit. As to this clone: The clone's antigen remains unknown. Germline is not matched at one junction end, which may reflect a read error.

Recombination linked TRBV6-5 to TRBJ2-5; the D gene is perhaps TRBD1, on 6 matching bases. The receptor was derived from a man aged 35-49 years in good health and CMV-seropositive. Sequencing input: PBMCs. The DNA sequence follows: TGTGCCAGCAGTTGGGCAGGGGCCACCCAAGAGGCCCAGTACTTC. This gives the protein CASSWAGATQEAQYF.